The TCR beta chain described here comes from a study of blood T cell repertoires in COVID-19. TCRdb's table, derived via immunoSEQ multiplex PCR, lists solely in-frame clones and lacks some. This sample carries about 260,000 clones, about four fifths of them seen once, and the ten largest clones take 7.5% to 10%. V lost 2 bases and J lost 10; bases outside the gene matches: 6. The CDR3 has 13 amino acids. The germline V gene encodes CDR1 SGHDN and CDR2 FVKESK. At least ten counts were recorded for this clone. The chain uses TRBV14 and TRBJ1-1, with 8 bases identical to TRBD1. Sequencing was performed on peripheral blood. The TCR originated in a woman between 50 and 59 years old who had recovered from COVID-19. The CDR3, as DNA: TGTGCCAGCAGCCAAATTGACAGGGGTCGAGCTTTCTTT. Its translation: CASSQIDRGRAFF.